This T cell receptor (beta chain) was identified in a study of T cell changes during pregnancy in multiple sclerosis. Germline CDR1 KGHSH, CDR2 LQKENI. The CDR3 loop spans 16 amino acids. Between the trimmed V and J ends, which lost 3 bases and 2 bases, there was a span of 14 bases. Clones were read by immunoSEQ multiplex PCR, and TCRdb kept only the in-frame ones, dropping some. This repertoire shows almost 40,000 clones, about 89% found once; its top ten account for around 0.35%. The rearrangement links TRBV18 to TRBJ2-1, with D perhaps matching TRBD2 (6 bases). Sequencing was performed on CD4+ T cells from peripheral blood mononuclear cells, taken in the third trimester of pregnancy. The source is a female donor in good health, enrolled as a control in a pregnancy study. The CDR3 DNA follows: TGTGCCAGCTCACCGCGACCTTGGGGGGCCTACAATGAGCAGTTCTTC. Translation: CASSPRPWGAYNEQFF.